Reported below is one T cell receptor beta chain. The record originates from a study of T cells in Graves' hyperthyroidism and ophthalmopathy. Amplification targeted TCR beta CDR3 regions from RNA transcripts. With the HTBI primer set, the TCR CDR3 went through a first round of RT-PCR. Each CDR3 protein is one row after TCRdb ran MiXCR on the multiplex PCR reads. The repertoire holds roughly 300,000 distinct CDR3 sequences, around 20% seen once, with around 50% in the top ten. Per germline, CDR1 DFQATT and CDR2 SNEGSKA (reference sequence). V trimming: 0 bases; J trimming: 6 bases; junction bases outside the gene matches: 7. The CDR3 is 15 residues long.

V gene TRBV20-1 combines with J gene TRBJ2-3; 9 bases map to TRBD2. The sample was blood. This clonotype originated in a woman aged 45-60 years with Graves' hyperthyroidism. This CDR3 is CSARDPGTSWDTQYF. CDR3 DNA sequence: TGCAGTGCTAGAGATCCGGGGACTAGCTGGGATACGCAGTATTTT.